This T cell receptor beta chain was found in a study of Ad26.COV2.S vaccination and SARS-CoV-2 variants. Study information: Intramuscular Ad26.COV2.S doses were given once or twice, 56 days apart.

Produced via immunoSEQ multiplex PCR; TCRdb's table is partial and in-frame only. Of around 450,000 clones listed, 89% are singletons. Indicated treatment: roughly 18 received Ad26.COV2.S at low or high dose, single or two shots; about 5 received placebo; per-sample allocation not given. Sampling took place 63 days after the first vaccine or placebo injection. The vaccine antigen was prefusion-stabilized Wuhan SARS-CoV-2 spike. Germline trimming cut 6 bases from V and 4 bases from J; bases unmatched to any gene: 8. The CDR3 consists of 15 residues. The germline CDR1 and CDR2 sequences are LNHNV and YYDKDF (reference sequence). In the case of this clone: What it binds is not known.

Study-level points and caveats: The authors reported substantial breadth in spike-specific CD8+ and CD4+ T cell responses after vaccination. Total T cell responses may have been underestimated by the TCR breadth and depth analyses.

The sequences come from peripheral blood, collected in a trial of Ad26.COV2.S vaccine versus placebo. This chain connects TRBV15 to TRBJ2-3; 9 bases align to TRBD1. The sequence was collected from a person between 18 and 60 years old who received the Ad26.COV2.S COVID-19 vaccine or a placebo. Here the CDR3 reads CATRRGTGSADTQYF. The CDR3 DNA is TGTGCCACCAGGCGCGGGACAGGGAGCGCAGATACGCAGTATTTT.